The 9 T cell receptor beta chains below were found in one sample sequenced in a study of low-dose radiotherapy and immunotherapy resistance in tumors. Primers targeting TRAV and TRBV primed first-strand cDNA, covering alpha and beta chains. Using a constant-region primer together with a V-primer adapter, TCRs were subjected to roughly 20 PCR cycles of amplification. TCRdb re-called the reads through MiXCR, storing one row per CDR3 protein. The sample comprises roughly 19,000 distinct CDR3 sequences, under 80% of which are singletons, and about an eighth rests with the top ten. The source of these receptors is a human donor with advanced metastatic prostate, ovarian, gallbladder or colorectal cancer (not recorded which). This table probably holds off-target reads from a library built for another chain.

The count of this clonotype is one. The chain couples TRBV28 to TRBJ2-2; 15 bases line up with TRBD2. The CDR3 extends over 17 amino acids. Germline V CDR1 and CDR2: MDHEN, SYDVKM. V lost 7 bases and J lost 7; bases outside the gene matches: 10. Here the CDR3 DNA reads TGTGCCAGCACCAGGACTAGCGGGAGGGCCGGGGGCGGGGAGCTGTTTTTT. It codes for CASTRTSGRAGGGELFF.

This chain links TRBV28 with TRBJ1-2, with D unresolved. CDR3 length equals 12 residues. Germline CDR1 is MDHEN and CDR2 is SYDVKM. Trimming removed 7 bases from V and 8 bases from J, with 14 bases in between. CDR3: CASTGQLAGYTF. The CDR3 DNA is TGTGCCAGCACCGGGCAGCTGGCCGGCTACACCTTC.

This clonotype was counted only a few times. This chain connects TRBV6-1 to TRBJ1-3, with D unclear. The V end was cut by 5 bases, the J end by 0 bases, with 11 bases between. The CDR3 spans 15 residues. CDR1 is MNHNS, CDR2 SASEGT, per germline. CDR3 sequence: CASSSTHGSGNTIYF. In DNA form, the CDR3 reads TGTGCCAGCAGTTCAACGCACGGCTCTGGAAACACCATATATTTT.

The chain recombines TRBV7-2 with TRBJ2-4; no clear D. The V end lost 2 bases, the J end lost 2 bases, and 19 bases lay between the germline ends. This CDR3 contains 18 residues. Germline values: CDR1 SGHTA, CDR2 FQGNSA. The DNA for the CDR3 is TGTGCCAGCAGCTTATACCCCGGTCCAGCCGAGACCAAAAACATTCAGTACTTC. This sequence encodes CASSLYPGPAETKNIQYF.

The chain uses TRBV5-1 and TRBJ1-2; D gene uncertain. Trimming cost V 1 base and J 3 bases, with 7 bases left between them. The CDR3 consists of 13 residues. Germline V CDR1 and CDR2: SGHRS, YFSETQ. CDR3 coding DNA: TGCGCCAGCAGCTTGACACGAGACTATGGCTACACCTTC. Encoded protein: CASSLTRDYGYTF.

The genes are TRBV5-4 and TRBJ2-2, with 8 bases lining up with TRBD1. Germline assignment: CDR1 SGHNT and CDR2 YYREEE (reference sequence). With V trimmed by 4 bases and J by 4 bases, 6 bases remained unmatched. This CDR3 contains 15 residues. The CDR3 nucleotides are TGTGCCAGCAGCGGCCGGGACAGGAGCACCGGGGAGCTGTTTTTT. Its protein is CASSGRDRSTGELFF.

The gene calls are TRBV28 and TRBJ2-6; 9 positions agree with TRBD1. Germline V gene sequence: CDR1 MDHEN, CDR2 SYDVKM. The CDR3 has 17 residues. The J segment lost 0 bases and the V segment lost 6 bases, leaving 6 bases of the junction unmatched. DNA for the CDR3: TGTGCCAGCAGCTCGGGACAGGGTTACTCTGGGGCCAACGTCCTGACTTTC. The encoded protein is CASSSGQGYSGANVLTF.

The table lists this clonotype with a few counts. J is TRBJ2-7 and V is TRBV11-3, with 7 bases aligning to TRBD1. The junction had 11 bases not matched to a gene; V was cut back by 0 bases and J by 3 bases. The V gene's germline CDR1 is SGHNT and CDR2 YENEEA. This CDR3 region has 17 residues. CDR3 protein: CASSLDSGTVSYYEQYF. Written as DNA, the CDR3 is TGTGCCAGCAGCTTAGATTCCGGGACAGTAAGTTACTACGAGCAGTACTTC.

This clonotype was picked up one time. This sequence joins TRBV5-4 and TRBJ2-3; the match to TRBD2 covers 7 bases. This CDR3 is built from 12 residues. J gave up 3 bases and V 7 bases, and 2 bases lay outside the gene matches. From germline, CDR1 is SGHNT and CDR2 YYREEE (reference sequence). The CDR3 region is CASGRETDTQYF. The CDR3 DNA follows: TGTGCCAGCGGGAGGGAGACAGATACGCAGTATTTT.